This TCR beta chain was captured by sequencing in a study of blood T cell repertoires in COVID-19 (dated by TCRdb to about 2020). For the study in its entirety: Samples from collaborators originated in the United States, Italy and Spain and spanned both the acute and convalescent phases of COVID-19. The repertoires were released in a freely available public database intended as a resource for research on the immune response to SARS-CoV-2. The prospective study material was composed of cDNA or gDNA derived from T cells, B-cell-depleted T cells, or PBMCs. Samples were obtained from the ongoing ImmuneRACE study (first 160 participants) and from some 1,200 subjects provided by 6 global collaborators. The dataset comprised deeply sampled blood TCRbeta repertoires from subjects exposed to, actively infected with, or recovered from COVID-19. Where available, HLA class I and class II types were obtained from metadata supplied by the sample provider rather than from assay-based typing. Nearly every sample came with metadata listing a de-identified subject ID, COVID-19 status, age in years and sex.

The immunoSEQ Assay, a bias-controlled multiplex PCR, was used to amplify TCRbeta CDR3 regions from genomic DNA. Processing in the source paper ran as follows. The number of nucleated cells in each sample was estimated from the amplification of reference gene primers within the assay. To quantify the absolute abundance of each unique TCRbeta CDR3 rearrangement, sequence reads were collapsed and filtered. For each sample, productive Simpson clonality was calculated as the square root of Simpson's diversity index over productive rearrangements. TCRdb's version of the immuneACCESS table is confined to in-frame rearrangements and falls short of the full clone set. An unresolved V gene accounts for under half of the shortfall where checked; the remainder is of unknown origin. The V and J calls and clone size were taken over from that table, and D and trimming were inferred from the DNA. The sample data list 400,000 to 550,000 clones, and about 85% of these were observed just once. The ten largest clones take up approximately 2% of the sample.

Enrolling through a virtual design, the prospective study's participants ranged in age from roughly 18 to 90 years and lived across about two dozen United States geographic areas. In the prospective study, participants were assigned to cohorts based on the clinical history participants reported in a screening survey and a study questionnaire. In the prospective study, whole blood, serum and a nasopharyngeal or oropharyngeal swab were collected from each participant by mobile phlebotomists. Prospective study participants could optionally give additional blood draws and questionnaires over a roughly two-month period. Blood samples from the prospective study were shipped frozen or at room temperature prior to DNA extraction. The paper as a whole reports these results and caveats: The quantity of clinical and demographic metadata differed by source and by participant and was supplied without curation.

Worth noting for this clone: Its antigen target is currently unknown. Nothing much larger sits one base from this clone, and base qualities are not available.

This sequence originates from a woman aged 18-29 years with acute COVID-19. The source material was PBMCs or T cells enriched from blood (not recorded which).

Here is the DNA: TGTGCCAGCAGCTTAGGCCGGGTATCCCGACGAGTAGTTCCTGACCTCTACGAGCAGTACTTC. This codes for CASSLGRVSRRVVPDLYEQYF. The rearranged chain carries TRBV7-7 and TRBJ2-7, with the identity of the D gene unclear. Taken from cysteine to phenylalanine, the CDR3 has 21 residues. Only the CDR3 DNA is retained, 63 bases long and in frame from the first base. Trimming takes 1 base from V and 3 bases from J, and the germline ends sit 31 bases apart. CDR1 SSHAT and CDR2 FNYEAQ were looked up in the germline V gene (reference sequence).